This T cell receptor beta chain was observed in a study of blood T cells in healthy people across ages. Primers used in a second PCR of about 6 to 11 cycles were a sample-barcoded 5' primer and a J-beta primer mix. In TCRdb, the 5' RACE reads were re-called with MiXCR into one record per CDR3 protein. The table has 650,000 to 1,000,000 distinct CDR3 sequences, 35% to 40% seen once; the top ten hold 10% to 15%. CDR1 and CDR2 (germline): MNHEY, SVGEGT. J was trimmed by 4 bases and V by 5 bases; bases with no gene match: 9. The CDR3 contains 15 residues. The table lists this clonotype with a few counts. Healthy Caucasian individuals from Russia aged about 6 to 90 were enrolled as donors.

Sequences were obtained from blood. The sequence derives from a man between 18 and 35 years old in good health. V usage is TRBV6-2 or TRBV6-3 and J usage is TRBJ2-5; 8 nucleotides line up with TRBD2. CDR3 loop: CASSPTRTSRETQYF. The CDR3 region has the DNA TGTGCCAGCAGTCCGACGCGGACTAGCCGAGAGACCCAGTACTTC.